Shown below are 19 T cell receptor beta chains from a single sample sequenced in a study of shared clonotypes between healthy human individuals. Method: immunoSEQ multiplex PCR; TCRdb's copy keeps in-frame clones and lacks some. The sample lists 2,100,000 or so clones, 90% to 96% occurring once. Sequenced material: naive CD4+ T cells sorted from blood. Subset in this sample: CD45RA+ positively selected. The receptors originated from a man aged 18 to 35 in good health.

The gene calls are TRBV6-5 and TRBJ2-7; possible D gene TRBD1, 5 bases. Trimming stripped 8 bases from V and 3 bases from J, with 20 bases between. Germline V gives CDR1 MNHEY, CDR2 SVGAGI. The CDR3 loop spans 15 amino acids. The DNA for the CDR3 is TGTGCCAGCTCCCACGGAGCGACAGACATCTACGAGCAGTACTTC. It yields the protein CASSHGATDIYEQYF.

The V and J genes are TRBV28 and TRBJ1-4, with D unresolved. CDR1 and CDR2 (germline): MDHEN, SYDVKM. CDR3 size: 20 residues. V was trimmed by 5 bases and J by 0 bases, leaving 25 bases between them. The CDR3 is CASSDYGRPKPETTNEKLFF. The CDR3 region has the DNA TGTGCCAGCAGTGACTATGGCAGGCCCAAACCGGAGACAACTAATGAAAAACTGTTTTTT. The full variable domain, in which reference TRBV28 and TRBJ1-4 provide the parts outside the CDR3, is DVKVTQSSRYLVKRTGEKVFLECVQDMDHENMFWYRQDPGLGLRLIYFSYDVKMKEKGDIPEGYSVSREKKERFSLILESASTNQTSMYLCASSDYGRPKPETTNEKLFFGSGTQLSVL.

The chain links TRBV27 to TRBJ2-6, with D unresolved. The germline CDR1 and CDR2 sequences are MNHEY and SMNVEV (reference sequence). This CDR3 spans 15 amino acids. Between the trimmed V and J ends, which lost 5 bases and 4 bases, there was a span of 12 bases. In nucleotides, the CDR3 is TGTGCCAGCAGTCCGCCCGGATCCGGGGCCAACGTCCTGACTTTC. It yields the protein CASSPPGSGANVLTF.

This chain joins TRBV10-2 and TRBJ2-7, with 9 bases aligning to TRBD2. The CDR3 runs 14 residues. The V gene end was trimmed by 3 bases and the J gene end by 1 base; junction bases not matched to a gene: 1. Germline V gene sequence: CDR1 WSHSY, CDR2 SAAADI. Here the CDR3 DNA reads TGCGCCAGCAGTGATCTAGCGGGATCCTACGAGCAGTACTTC. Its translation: CASSDLAGSYEQYF.

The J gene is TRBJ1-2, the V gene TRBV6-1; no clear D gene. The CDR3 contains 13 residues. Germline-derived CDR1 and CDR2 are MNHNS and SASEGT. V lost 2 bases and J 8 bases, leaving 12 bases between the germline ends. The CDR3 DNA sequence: TGTGCCAGCAGTGAATCGCCGGTCAGGGGCTACACCTTC. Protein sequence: CASSESPVRGYTF.

Here the CDR3 reads CASSSRDRTQYF. The CDR3, as DNA: TGTGCCAGCAGTTCCCGGGATCGGACCCAGTACTTC. V usage is TRBV6-5 and J usage is TRBJ2-5, with D perhaps matching TRBD2 (5 bases). The CDR3 consists of 12 residues. V gave up 4 bases and J gave up 7 bases, with 10 bases separating them. Germline V gene data show CDR1 as MNHEY and CDR2 as SVGAGI.

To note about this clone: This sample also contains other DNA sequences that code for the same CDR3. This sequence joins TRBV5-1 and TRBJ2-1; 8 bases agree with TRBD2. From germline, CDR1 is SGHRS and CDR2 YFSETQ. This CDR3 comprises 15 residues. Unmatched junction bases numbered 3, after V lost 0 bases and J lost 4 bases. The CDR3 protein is CASSLVLAGYNEQFF. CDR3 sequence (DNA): TGCGCCAGCAGCTTGGTGTTAGCGGGGTACAATGAGCAGTTCTTC.

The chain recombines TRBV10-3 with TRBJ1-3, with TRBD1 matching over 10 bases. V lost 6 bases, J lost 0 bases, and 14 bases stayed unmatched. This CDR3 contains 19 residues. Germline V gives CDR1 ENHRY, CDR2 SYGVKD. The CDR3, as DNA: TGTGCCATCAGCCGGACAGGGGGAGATTCCCAGTACTCTGGAAACACCATATATTTT. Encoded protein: CAISRTGGDSQYSGNTIYF.

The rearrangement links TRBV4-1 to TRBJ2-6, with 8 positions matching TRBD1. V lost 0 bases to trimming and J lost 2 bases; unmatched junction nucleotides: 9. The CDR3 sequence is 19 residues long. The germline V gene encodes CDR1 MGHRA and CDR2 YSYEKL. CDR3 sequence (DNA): TGCGCCAGCAGCCAAGATAGGGGACAGGTAAAGGCTGGGGCCAACGTCCTGACTTTC. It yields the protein CASSQDRGQVKAGANVLTF.

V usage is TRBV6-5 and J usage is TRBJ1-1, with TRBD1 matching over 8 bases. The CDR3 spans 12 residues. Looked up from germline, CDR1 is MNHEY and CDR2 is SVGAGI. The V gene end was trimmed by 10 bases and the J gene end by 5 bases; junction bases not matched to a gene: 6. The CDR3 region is CATHRGGTEAFF. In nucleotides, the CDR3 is TGTGCCACGCACAGGGGGGGTACTGAAGCTTTCTTT.

CDR3 nucleotide sequence: TGTGCCAGCTCCCGAGAGACAGGGTCGAATTCACCCCTCCACTTT. Protein: CASSRETGSNSPLHF. This sequence joins TRBV18 and TRBJ1-6, with TRBD1 matching over 7 bases. The CDR3 length is 15 residues. V lost 6 bases to trimming and J lost 7 bases; unmatched junction nucleotides: 9. CDR1 and CDR2 from the germline V gene are KGHSH and LQKENI.

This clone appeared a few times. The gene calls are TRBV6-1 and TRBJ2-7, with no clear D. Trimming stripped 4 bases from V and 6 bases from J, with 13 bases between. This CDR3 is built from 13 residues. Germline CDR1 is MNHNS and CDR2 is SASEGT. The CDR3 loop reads CASSARLDGEQYF. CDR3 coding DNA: TGTGCCAGCAGTGCCAGACTGGACGGCGAGCAGTACTTC.

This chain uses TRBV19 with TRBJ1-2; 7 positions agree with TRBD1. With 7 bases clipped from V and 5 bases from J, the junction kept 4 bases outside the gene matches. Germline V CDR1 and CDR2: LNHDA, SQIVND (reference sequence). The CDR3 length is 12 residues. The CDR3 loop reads CASIRTGYGYTF. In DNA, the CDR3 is TGTGCCAGTATACGGACAGGATATGGCTACACCTTC.

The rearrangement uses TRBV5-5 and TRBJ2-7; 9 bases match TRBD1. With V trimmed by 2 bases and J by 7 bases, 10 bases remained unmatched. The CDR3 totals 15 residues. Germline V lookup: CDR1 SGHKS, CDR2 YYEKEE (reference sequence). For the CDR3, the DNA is TGTGCCAGCAGCTTCTCCAACAGGGGGCTGGGGGAGCAGTACTTC. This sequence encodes CASSFSNRGLGEQYF.

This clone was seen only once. The CDR3 region has the DNA TGTGCCAGCAGCTTAAGCAGCGGGAGGGTAGATGAGCAGTTCTTC. Its translation: CASSLSSGRVDEQFF. V gene TRBV7-2 combines with J gene TRBJ2-1, with 10 bases identical to TRBD2. J lost 8 bases, V lost 2 bases, and 6 bases had no gene match. There are 15 residues in the CDR3. Germline assignment: CDR1 SGHTA and CDR2 FQGNSA.

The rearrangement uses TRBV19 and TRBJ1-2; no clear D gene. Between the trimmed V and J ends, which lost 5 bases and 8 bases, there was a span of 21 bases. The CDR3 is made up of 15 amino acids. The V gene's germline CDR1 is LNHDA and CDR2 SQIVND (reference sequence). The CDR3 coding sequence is TGTGCCAGTAGTTTTGTGACGTTCGGGCCAAAAGGCTACACCTTC. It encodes CASSFVTFGPKGYTF.

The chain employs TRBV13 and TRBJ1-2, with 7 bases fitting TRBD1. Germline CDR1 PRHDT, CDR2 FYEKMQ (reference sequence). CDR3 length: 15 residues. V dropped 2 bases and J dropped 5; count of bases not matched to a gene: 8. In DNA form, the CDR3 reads TGTGCCAGCAGCTTACGGGACAGAGCTCTATATGGCTACACCTTC. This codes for CASSLRDRALYGYTF.

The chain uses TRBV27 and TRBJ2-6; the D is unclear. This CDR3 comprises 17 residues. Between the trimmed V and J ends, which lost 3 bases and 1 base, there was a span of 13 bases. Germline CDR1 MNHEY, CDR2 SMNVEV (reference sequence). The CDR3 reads CASSFVSLASGANVLTF. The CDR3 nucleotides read TGTGCCAGCAGTTTTGTCTCTCTCGCTTCTGGGGCCAACGTCCTGACTTTC. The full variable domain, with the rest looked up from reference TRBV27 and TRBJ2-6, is EAQVTQNPRYLITVTGKKLTVTCSQNMNHEYMSWYRQDPGLGLRQIYYSMNVEVTDKGDVPEGYKVSRKEKRNFPLILESPSPNQTSLYFCASSFVSLASGANVLTFGAGSRLTVL.

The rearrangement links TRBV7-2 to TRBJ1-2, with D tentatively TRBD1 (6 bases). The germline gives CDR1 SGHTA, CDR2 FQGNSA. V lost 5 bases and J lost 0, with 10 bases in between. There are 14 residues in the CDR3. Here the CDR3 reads CASSRDKANYGYTF. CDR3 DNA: TGTGCCAGCAGCCGGGACAAAGCTAACTATGGCTACACCTTC.